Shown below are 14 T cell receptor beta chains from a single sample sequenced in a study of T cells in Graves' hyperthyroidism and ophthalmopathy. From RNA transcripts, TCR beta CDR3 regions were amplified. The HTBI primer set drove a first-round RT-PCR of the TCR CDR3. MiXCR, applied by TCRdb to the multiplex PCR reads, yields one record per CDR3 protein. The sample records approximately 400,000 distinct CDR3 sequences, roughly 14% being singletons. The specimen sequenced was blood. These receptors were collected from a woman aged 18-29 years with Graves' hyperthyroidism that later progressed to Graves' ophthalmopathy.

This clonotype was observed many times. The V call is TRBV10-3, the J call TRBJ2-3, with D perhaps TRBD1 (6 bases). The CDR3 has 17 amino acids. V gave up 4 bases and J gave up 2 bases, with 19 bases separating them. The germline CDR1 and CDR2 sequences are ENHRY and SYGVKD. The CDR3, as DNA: TGTGCCATCAGTGCCCCGGGACACGGAGGACCCACAGATACGCAGTATTTT. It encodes CAISAPGHGGPTDTQYF.

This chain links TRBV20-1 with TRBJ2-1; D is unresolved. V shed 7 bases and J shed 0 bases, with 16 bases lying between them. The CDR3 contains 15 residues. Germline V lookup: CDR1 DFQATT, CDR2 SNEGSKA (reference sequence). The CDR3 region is CSVLRLLSSYNEQFF. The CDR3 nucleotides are TGCAGTGTCCTTAGGCTGCTTAGCTCCTACAATGAGCAGTTCTTC.

The CDR3, as DNA: TGCAGTGGAAGGTGGGAATACGAGCAGTACTTC. It codes for CSGRWEYEQYF. J is TRBJ2-7 and V is TRBV20-1; D call uncertain. Trimming shortened V by 7 bases and J by 4 bases, and 11 bases separated the two germline ends. The CDR3 contains 11 residues. CDR1 is DFQATT, CDR2 SNEGSKA, per germline (reference sequence).

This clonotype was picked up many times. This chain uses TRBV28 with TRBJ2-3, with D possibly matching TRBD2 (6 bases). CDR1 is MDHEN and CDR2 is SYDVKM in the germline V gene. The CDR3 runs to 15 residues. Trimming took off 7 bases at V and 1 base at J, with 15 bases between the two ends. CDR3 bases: TGTGCCAGCACCCCGGCGGGACCGGGCACAGATACGCAGTATTTT. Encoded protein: CASTPAGPGTDTQYF.

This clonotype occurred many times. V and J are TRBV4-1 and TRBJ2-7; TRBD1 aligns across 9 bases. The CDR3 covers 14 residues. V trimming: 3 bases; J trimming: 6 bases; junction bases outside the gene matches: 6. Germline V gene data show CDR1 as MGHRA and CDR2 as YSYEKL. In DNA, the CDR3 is TGCGCCAGCAGCCATGGGGGACAGGGACGCGAGCAGTACTTC. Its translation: CASSHGGQGREQYF.

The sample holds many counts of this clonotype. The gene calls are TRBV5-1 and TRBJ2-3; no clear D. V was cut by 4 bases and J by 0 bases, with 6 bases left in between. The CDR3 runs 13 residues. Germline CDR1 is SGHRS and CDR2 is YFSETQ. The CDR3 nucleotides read TGCGCCAGCAGCGCGGACAGCACAGATACGCAGTATTTT. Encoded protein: CASSADSTDTQYF.

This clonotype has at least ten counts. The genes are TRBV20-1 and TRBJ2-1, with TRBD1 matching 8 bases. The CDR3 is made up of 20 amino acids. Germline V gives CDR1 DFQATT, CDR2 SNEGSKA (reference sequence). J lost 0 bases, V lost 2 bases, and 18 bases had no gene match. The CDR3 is CSARSGLIGQGGISYNEQFF. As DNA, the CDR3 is TGCAGTGCTAGATCGGGGCTGATTGGACAGGGCGGAATCTCCTACAATGAGCAGTTCTTC.

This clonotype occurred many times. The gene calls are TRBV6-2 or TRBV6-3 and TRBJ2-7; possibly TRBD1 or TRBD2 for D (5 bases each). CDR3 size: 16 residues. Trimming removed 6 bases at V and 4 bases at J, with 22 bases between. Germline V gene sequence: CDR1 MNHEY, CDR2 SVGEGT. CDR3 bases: TGTGCCAGCAGCGGAAAACCGGGACGGTCTTTTTACGAGCAGTACTTC. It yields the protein CASSGKPGRSFYEQYF.

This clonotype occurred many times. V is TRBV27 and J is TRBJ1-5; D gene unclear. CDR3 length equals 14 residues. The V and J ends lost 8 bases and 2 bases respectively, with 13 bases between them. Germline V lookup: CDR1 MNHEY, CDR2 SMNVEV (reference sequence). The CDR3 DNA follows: TGTGCCAGCGGACCCAGAGGCGGCAATCAGCCCCAGCATTTT. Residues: CASGPRGGNQPQHF.

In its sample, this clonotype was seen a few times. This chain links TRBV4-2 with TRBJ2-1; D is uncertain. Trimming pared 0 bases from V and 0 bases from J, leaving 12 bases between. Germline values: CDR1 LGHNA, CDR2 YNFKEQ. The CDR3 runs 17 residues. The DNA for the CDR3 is TGTGCCAGCAGCCAAGATGCCGCTCTCAGCTCCTACAATGAGCAGTTCTTC. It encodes CASSQDAALSSYNEQFF.

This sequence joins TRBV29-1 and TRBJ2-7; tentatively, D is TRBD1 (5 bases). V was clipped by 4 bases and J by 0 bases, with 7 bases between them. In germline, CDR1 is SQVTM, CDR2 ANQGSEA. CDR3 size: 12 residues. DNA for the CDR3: TGCAGCGTTGGTAGGGGCTCCTACGAGCAGTACTTC. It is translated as CSVGRGSYEQYF.

CDR3 residues: CSARDPSGGTGRSGELFF. CDR3 DNA: TGCAGTGCTAGAGACCCCTCCGGGGGGACAGGGAGAAGTGGGGAGCTGTTTTTT. This chain links TRBV20-1 with TRBJ2-2; 9 bases fit TRBD1. Per germline, CDR1 DFQATT and CDR2 SNEGSKA (reference sequence). After removal of 0 bases from V and 8 bases from J, the junction contained 16 bases not matched to a gene. The CDR3 is 18 residues long.

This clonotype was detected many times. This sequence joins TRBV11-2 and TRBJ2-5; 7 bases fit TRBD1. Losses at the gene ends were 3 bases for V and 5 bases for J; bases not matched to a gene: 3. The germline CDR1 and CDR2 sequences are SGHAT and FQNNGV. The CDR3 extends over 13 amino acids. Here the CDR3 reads CASSFLGGETQYF. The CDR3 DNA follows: TGTGCCAGCAGCTTTCTAGGGGGCGAGACCCAGTACTTC. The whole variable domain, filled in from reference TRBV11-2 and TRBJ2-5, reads EAGVAQSPRYKIIEKRQSVAFWCNPISGHATLYWYQQILGQGPKLLIQFQNNGVVDDSQLPKDRFSAERLKGVDSTLKIQPAKLEDSAVYLCASSFLGGETQYFGPGTRLLVL.

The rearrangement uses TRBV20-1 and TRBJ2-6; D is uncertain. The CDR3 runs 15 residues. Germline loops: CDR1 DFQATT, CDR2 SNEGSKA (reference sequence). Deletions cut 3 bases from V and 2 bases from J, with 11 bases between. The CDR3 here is CSASPTTPGANVLTF. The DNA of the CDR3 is TGCAGTGCTAGCCCAACCACGCCTGGGGCCAACGTCCTGACTTTC.